Listed below are T cell receptor beta chains from one sample, sequenced in a study of CD8 T cells in Susac syndrome. Via MiXCR, TCRdb re-called the immunoSEQ multiplex PCR reads, giving one row per CDR3 protein. The sample gives 50,000 to 55,000 distinct CDR3 sequences, roughly 94% of which show up once; 0.75% is in the top ten. The sequenced sample consisted of CD8+ T cells from PBMCs. These receptors were collected from a human donor with Susac syndrome. The CDR3 runs from the conserved cysteine through the conserved F or W. The D gene is left open where the match is weak. Only some rows state a clone size, as once, few, many or a class for expanded clones.

clone_size: -
d_call: -
v_call: TRBV20-1
j_call: TRBJ1-2
cdr3_aa: CSAREGASYTF
cdr3_nt: TGCAGTGCTAGAGAGGGCGCGAGCTACACCTTC

clone_size: few
d_call: TRBD2
v_call: TRBV6-5
j_call: TRBJ2-5
cdr3_aa: CASSYRRTSGGRETQYF
cdr3_nt: TGTGCCAGCAGTTATCGGAGGACTAGCGGTGGTCGGGAGACCCAGTACTTC

clone_size: -
d_call: -
v_call: TRBV15
j_call: TRBJ2-7
cdr3_aa: CATSRDLRAYEQYF
cdr3_nt: TGTGCCACCAGCAGAGATCTCAGGGCCTACGAGCAGTACTTC

clone_size: -
d_call: -
v_call: TRBV20-1
j_call: TRBJ1-2
cdr3_aa: CSARDINLDSSNYGYTF
cdr3_nt: TGCAGTGCTAGAGACATCAACCTGGACAGTTCCAACTATGGCTACACCTTC

clone_size: -
d_call: -
v_call: TRBV29-1
j_call: TRBJ2-7
cdr3_aa: CSVVGREVEQYF
cdr3_nt: TGCAGCGTTGTAGGTCGGGAAGTCGAGCAGTACTTC

clone_size: -
d_call: -
v_call: TRBV5-6
j_call: TRBJ2-7
cdr3_aa: CASSSSGEQYF
cdr3_nt: TGTGCCAGCAGCTCTTCAGGAGAGCAGTACTTC

clone_size: -
d_call: -
v_call: TRBV29-1
j_call: TRBJ2-7
cdr3_aa: CSVEVRGSYEQYF
cdr3_nt: TGCAGCGTTGAGGTCAGGGGCTCCTACGAGCAGTACTTC

clone_size: -
d_call: -
v_call: TRBV30
j_call: TRBJ1-5
cdr3_aa: CAWSPGESGNQPQHF
cdr3_nt: TGTGCCTGGAGCCCAGGGGAATCGGGCAATCAGCCCCAGCATTTT

clone_size: -
d_call: -
v_call: TRBV3-1
j_call: TRBJ1-1
cdr3_aa: CASSPGRPSPANTEAFF
cdr3_nt: TGTGCCAGCAGCCCGGGACGGCCAAGTCCGGCGAACACTGAAGCTTTCTTT

clone_size: -
d_call: -
v_call: TRBV5-4
j_call: TRBJ2-1
cdr3_aa: CASTWGRAPYNEQFF
cdr3_nt: TGTGCCAGCACCTGGGGCAGGGCCCCCTACAATGAGCAGTTCTTC

clone_size: -
d_call: -
v_call: TRBV5-6
j_call: TRBJ2-5
cdr3_aa: CASSSTRETQYF
cdr3_nt: TGTGCCAGCAGCTCGACGAGGGAGACCCAGTACTTC

clone_size: -
d_call: -
v_call: TRBV12-3/TRBV12-4
j_call: TRBJ1-2
cdr3_aa: CASSLGVDGYTF
cdr3_nt: TGTGCCAGCAGTTTAGGGGTTGATGGCTACACCTTC

clone_size: -
d_call: -
v_call: TRBV12-3/TRBV12-4
j_call: TRBJ1-1
cdr3_aa: CASSFPPVAAEAFF
cdr3_nt: TGTGCCAGCAGTTTTCCCCCCGTGGCTGCTGAAGCTTTCTTT

clone_size: -
d_call: -
v_call: TRBV13
j_call: TRBJ1-1
cdr3_aa: CASSLSTYNTEAFF
cdr3_nt: TGTGCCAGCAGCCTAAGCACATATAACACTGAAGCTTTCTTT

clone_size: -
d_call: TRBD1
v_call: TRBV2
j_call: TRBJ2-6
cdr3_aa: CASSIRDRGSGANVLTF
cdr3_nt: TGTGCCAGCAGTATCCGGGACAGGGGTAGTGGGGCCAACGTCCTGACTTTC

clone_size: -
d_call: -
v_call: TRBV4-1
j_call: TRBJ2-1
cdr3_aa: CASSQDGGFPEQFF
cdr3_nt: TGCGCCAGCAGCCAAGACGGCGGGTTTCCTGAGCAGTTCTTC

clone_size: -
d_call: TRBD2
v_call: TRBV4-3
j_call: TRBJ2-3
cdr3_aa: CASSPGLAGGTDTQYF
cdr3_nt: TGCGCCAGCAGCCCAGGACTAGCGGGGGGGACAGATACGCAGTATTTT

clone_size: -
d_call: -
v_call: TRBV14
j_call: TRBJ2-1
cdr3_aa: CASSQETFRQFF
cdr3_nt: TGTGCCAGCAGCCAAGAAACCTTTCGCCAGTTCTTC

clone_size: -
d_call: -
v_call: TRBV4-3
j_call: TRBJ2-2
cdr3_aa: CASSQDPRTENTGELFF
cdr3_nt: TGCGCCAGCAGCCAAGATCCTAGGACAGAGAACACCGGGGAGCTGTTTTTT

clone_size: -
d_call: TRBD1
v_call: TRBV27
j_call: TRBJ1-6
cdr3_aa: CASRETGTGNSPLHF
cdr3_nt: TGTGCCAGCCGGGAAACCGGGACAGGGAACTCACCCCTCCACTTT

clone_size: -
d_call: -
v_call: TRBV30
j_call: TRBJ2-3
cdr3_aa: CAWSVSTSTDTQYF
cdr3_nt: TGTGCCTGGAGTGTTTCCACTAGCACAGATACGCAGTATTTT

clone_size: -
d_call: TRBD1
v_call: TRBV7-8
j_call: TRBJ2-7
cdr3_aa: CASSATGGRREQYF
cdr3_nt: TGTGCCAGCAGCGCGACAGGGGGGAGGCGCGAGCAGTACTTC

clone_size: -
d_call: -
v_call: TRBV9
j_call: TRBJ2-7
cdr3_aa: CASSPRGHSYEQYF
cdr3_nt: TGTGCCAGCAGCCCCAGGGGTCACTCCTACGAGCAGTACTTC

clone_size: -
d_call: -
v_call: TRBV12-3/TRBV12-4
j_call: TRBJ1-2
cdr3_aa: CASPGPNYGYTF
cdr3_nt: TGTGCCAGCCCCGGACCGAACTATGGCTACACCTTC

clone_size: few
d_call: -
v_call: TRBV3-1
j_call: TRBJ1-5
cdr3_aa: CASSQRNSNQPQHF
cdr3_nt: TGTGCCAGCAGCCAAAGAAATAGCAATCAGCCCCAGCATTTT

clone_size: -
d_call: -
v_call: TRBV15
j_call: TRBJ1-6
cdr3_aa: CATSRAREWDSPLHF
cdr3_nt: TGTGCCACCAGCAGAGCAAGGGAGTGGGATTCACCCCTCCACTTT

clone_size: -
d_call: -
v_call: TRBV9
j_call: TRBJ2-5
cdr3_aa: CASSSTPGTQYF
cdr3_nt: TGTGCCAGCAGCTCCACCCCGGGGACCCAGTACTTC

clone_size: -
d_call: TRBD1
v_call: TRBV5-1
j_call: TRBJ1-6
cdr3_aa: CASSPQGFVYNSPLHF
cdr3_nt: TGCGCCAGCAGCCCACAGGGGTTCGTTTACAATTCACCCCTCCACTTT

clone_size: -
d_call: -
v_call: TRBV5-8
j_call: TRBJ2-3
cdr3_aa: CASSSEDTQYF
cdr3_nt: TGTGCCAGCAGCTCTGAGGATACGCAGTATTTT

clone_size: once
d_call: -
v_call: TRBV27
j_call: TRBJ2-1
cdr3_aa: CASTGRGSWNEQFF
cdr3_nt: TGTGCCAGCACCGGCAGGGGTTCCTGGAATGAGCAGTTCTTC

clone_size: few
d_call: -
v_call: TRBV5-6
j_call: TRBJ2-5
cdr3_aa: CASSLDTEGTQETQYF
cdr3_nt: TGTGCCAGCAGCTTGGATACAGAGGGAACCCAAGAGACCCAGTACTTC

clone_size: once
d_call: -
v_call: TRBV10-3
j_call: TRBJ2-7
cdr3_aa: CAISEARGGTYEQYF
cdr3_nt: TGTGCCATCAGTGAAGCCAGGGGGGGAACCTACGAGCAGTACTTC

clone_size: -
d_call: TRBD2
v_call: TRBV20-1
j_call: TRBJ2-7
cdr3_aa: CSARGERETYEQYF
cdr3_nt: TGCAGTGCTAGAGGGGAGCGGGAGACCTACGAGCAGTACTTC

clone_size: once
d_call: -
v_call: TRBV29-1
j_call: TRBJ2-2
cdr3_aa: CSVEGLFNTGELFF
cdr3_nt: TGCAGCGTTGAAGGGCTTTTTAACACCGGGGAGCTGTTTTTT

clone_size: -
d_call: -
v_call: TRBV10-2
j_call: TRBJ2-7
cdr3_aa: CASSVNRAYEQYF
cdr3_nt: TGCGCCAGCAGTGTGAACAGGGCCTACGAGCAGTACTTC

clone_size: once
d_call: TRBD2
v_call: TRBV6-5
j_call: TRBJ2-7
cdr3_aa: CASTRRAGYEQYF
cdr3_nt: TGTGCCAGCACAAGACGAGCGGGGTACGAGCAGTACTTC

clone_size: -
d_call: -
v_call: TRBV12-3/TRBV12-4
j_call: TRBJ2-7
cdr3_aa: CASSLVHREGSSYEQYF
cdr3_nt: TGTGCCAGCAGTTTAGTTCACAGGGAAGGAAGCTCCTACGAGCAGTACTTC

clone_size: -
d_call: -
v_call: TRBV7-9
j_call: TRBJ2-5
cdr3_aa: CASTHWTEGEETQYF
cdr3_nt: TGTGCCAGCACCCACTGGACAGAGGGTGAAGAGACCCAGTACTTC

clone_size: -
d_call: -
v_call: TRBV18
j_call: TRBJ1-2
cdr3_aa: CASGSVDGYTF
cdr3_nt: TGTGCCAGCGGGTCGGTGGATGGCTACACCTTC

clone_size: -
d_call: TRBD2
v_call: TRBV3-1
j_call: TRBJ2-5
cdr3_aa: CASTPEVAGGETQYF
cdr3_nt: TGTGCCAGCACCCCGGAGGTAGCGGGGGGAGAGACCCAGTACTTC

clone_size: -
d_call: -
v_call: TRBV29-1
j_call: TRBJ2-7
cdr3_aa: CSVVAGTYEQYF
cdr3_nt: TGCAGCGTTGTCGCGGGAACCTACGAGCAGTACTTC

clone_size: -
d_call: TRBD1
v_call: TRBV30
j_call: TRBJ1-2
cdr3_aa: CACSGTGGLYGYTF
cdr3_nt: TGTGCCTGTTCCGGGACAGGGGGGCTCTATGGCTACACCTTC

clone_size: once
d_call: -
v_call: TRBV3-1
j_call: TRBJ1-6
cdr3_aa: CASSQELPGKGSPLHF
cdr3_nt: TGTGCCAGCAGCCAAGAGTTGCCAGGGAAGGGGTCACCCCTCCACTTT

clone_size: once
d_call: TRBD1
v_call: TRBV11-1
j_call: TRBJ2-5
cdr3_aa: CASNSGDRDRETQYF
cdr3_nt: TGTGCCAGCAACTCGGGGGACAGGGACCGGGAGACCCAGTACTTC

clone_size: -
d_call: -
v_call: TRBV20-1
j_call: TRBJ2-6
cdr3_aa: CSAWTGANVLTF
cdr3_nt: TGCAGTGCCTGGACTGGGGCCAACGTCCTGACTTTC

clone_size: once
d_call: TRBD1
v_call: TRBV29-1
j_call: TRBJ2-7
cdr3_aa: CSVGIRGHYEQYF
cdr3_nt: TGCAGCGTTGGGATCAGGGGGCACTACGAGCAGTACTTC

clone_size: -
d_call: TRBD2
v_call: TRBV4-1
j_call: TRBJ2-7
cdr3_aa: CASSQGPGLATYEQYF
cdr3_nt: TGCGCCAGCAGCCAAGGGCCGGGACTAGCGACCTACGAGCAGTACTTC

clone_size: -
d_call: TRBD2
v_call: TRBV29-1
j_call: TRBJ2-5
cdr3_aa: CSVVAIGLAGPQETQYF
cdr3_nt: TGCAGCGTTGTGGCCATTGGACTAGCGGGACCTCAAGAGACCCAGTACTTC

clone_size: -
d_call: -
v_call: TRBV15
j_call: TRBJ2-1
cdr3_aa: CATSSSRGRSHEQFF
cdr3_nt: TGTGCCACCAGCAGTTCGAGGGGTCGGTCTCACGAGCAGTTCTTC

clone_size: -
d_call: TRBD2
v_call: TRBV2
j_call: TRBJ2-1
cdr3_aa: CASSEISGGGNEQFF
cdr3_nt: TGTGCCAGCAGTGAAATTAGCGGGGGGGGCAATGAGCAGTTCTTC

clone_size: -
d_call: TRBD2
v_call: TRBV27
j_call: TRBJ2-1
cdr3_aa: CASSLAAGGRYEQFF
cdr3_nt: TGTGCCAGCAGTTTGGCAGCGGGGGGGCGGTATGAGCAGTTCTTC

clone_size: -
d_call: TRBD1
v_call: TRBV12-3/TRBV12-4
j_call: TRBJ2-2
cdr3_aa: CASSEQGALGTGELFF
cdr3_nt: TGTGCCAGCAGTGAACAGGGGGCGCTTGGTACCGGGGAGCTGTTTTTT